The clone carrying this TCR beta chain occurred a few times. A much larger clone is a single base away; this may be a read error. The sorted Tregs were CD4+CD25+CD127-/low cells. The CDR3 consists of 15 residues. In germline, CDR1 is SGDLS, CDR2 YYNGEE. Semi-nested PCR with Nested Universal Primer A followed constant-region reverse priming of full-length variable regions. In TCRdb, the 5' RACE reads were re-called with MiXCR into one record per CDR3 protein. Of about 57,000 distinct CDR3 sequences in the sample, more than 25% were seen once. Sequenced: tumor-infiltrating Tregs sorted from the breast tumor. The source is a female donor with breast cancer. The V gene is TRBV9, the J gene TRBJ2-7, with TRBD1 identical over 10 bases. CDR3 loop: CAGSVGGQGTGEQYF. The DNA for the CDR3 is TGTGCCGGCAGCGTAGGGGGACAGGGGACAGGGGAGCAGTACTTC.